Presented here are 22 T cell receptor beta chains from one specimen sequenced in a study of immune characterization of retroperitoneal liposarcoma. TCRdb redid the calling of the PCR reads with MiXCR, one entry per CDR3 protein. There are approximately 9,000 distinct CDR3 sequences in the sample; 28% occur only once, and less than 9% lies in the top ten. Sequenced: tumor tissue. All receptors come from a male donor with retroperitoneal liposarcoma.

CDR3 amino acids: CASSFPGTSGNEQFF. The CDR3, as DNA: TGTGCCAGCAGTTTCCCCGGGACTAGCGGCAATGAGCAGTTCTTC. The V call is TRBV27, the J call TRBJ2-1; TRBD2 agrees at 11 bases. The CDR3 has 15 amino acids. V gave up 3 bases and J gave up 6 bases; unmatched junction bases: 4. Germline V CDR1 and CDR2: MNHEY, SMNVEV (reference sequence).

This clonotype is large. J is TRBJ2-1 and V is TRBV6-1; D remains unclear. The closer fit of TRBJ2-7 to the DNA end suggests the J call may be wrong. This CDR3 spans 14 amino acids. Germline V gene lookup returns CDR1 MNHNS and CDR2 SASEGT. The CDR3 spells CASSPRSPPYEQYF. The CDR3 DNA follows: TGTGCCAGCAGTCCACGGAGTCCACCCTACGAGCAGTACTTC.

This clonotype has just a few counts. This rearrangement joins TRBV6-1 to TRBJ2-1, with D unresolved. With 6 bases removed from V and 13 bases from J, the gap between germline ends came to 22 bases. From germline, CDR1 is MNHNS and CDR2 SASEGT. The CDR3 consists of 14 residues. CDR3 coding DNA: TGTGCCAGCAGACCACAGCCCAACCAAGAGACCCAGTTCTTC. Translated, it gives CASRPQPNQETQFF.

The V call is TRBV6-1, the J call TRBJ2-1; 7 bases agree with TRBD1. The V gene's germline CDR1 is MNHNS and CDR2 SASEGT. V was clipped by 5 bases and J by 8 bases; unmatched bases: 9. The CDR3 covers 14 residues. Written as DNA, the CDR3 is TGTGCCAGCAGTCTACAGGGGCGCGACGATGAGCAGTTCTTC. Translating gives CASSLQGRDDEQFF.

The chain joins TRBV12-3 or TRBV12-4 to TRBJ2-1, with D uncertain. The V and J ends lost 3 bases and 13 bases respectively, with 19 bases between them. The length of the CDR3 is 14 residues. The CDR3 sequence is CASSFDGSKNIQFF. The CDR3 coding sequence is TGTGCCAGCAGTTTTGATGGCAGCAAAAACATTCAGTTCTTC.

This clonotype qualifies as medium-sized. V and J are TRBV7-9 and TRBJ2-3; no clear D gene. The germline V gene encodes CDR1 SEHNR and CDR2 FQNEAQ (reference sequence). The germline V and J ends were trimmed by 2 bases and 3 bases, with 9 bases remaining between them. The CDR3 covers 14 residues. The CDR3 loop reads CASSLSLRTDTQYF. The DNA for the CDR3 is TGTGCCAGCAGCTTATCGCTGAGGACAGATACGCAGTATTTT.

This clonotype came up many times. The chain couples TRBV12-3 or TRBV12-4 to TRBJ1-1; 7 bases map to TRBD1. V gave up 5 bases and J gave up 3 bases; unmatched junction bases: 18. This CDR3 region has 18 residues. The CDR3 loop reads CASSGIQGGNERYTEAFF. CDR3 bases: TGTGCCAGCAGTGGGATTCAGGGGGGAAATGAGAGGTACACTGAAGCTTTCTTT.

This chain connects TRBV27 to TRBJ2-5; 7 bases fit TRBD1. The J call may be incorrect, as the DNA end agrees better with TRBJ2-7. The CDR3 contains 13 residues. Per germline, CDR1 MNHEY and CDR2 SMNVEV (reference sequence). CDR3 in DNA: TGTGCCAGCATCGGGACAGTCTCCTACGAGCAGTACTTC. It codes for CASIGTVSYEQYF.

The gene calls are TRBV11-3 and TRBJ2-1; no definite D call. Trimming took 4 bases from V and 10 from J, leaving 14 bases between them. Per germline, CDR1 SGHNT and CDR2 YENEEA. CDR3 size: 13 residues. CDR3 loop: CASSSKSSYEQFF. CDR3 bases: TGTGCCAGCAGCTCAAAGTCCTCCTACGAGCAGTTCTTC.

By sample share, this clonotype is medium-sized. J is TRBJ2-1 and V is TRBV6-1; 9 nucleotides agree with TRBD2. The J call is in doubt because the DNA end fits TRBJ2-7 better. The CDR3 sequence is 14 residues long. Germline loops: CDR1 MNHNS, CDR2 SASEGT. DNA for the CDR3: TGTGCCAGCGTCCAAGCTAGCGGGGCCTACGAGCAGTACTTC. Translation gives CASVQASGAYEQYF.

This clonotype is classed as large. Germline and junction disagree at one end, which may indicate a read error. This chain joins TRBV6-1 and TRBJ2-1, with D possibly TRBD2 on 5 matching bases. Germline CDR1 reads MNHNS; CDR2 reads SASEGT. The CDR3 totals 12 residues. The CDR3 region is CASGPAGELPYF. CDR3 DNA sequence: TGTGCCAGCGGCCCGGCTGGGGAGCTACCGTACTTC.

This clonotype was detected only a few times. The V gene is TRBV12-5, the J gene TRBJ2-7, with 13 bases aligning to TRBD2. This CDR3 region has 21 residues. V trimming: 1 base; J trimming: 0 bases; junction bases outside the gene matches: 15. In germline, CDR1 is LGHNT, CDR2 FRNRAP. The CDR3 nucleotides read TGTGCTAGTGGTTTGGCACTAATCAGGGGACTAGCGGGGAGGGGCTCCTACGAGCAGTACTTC. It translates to CASGLALIRGLAGRGSYEQYF.

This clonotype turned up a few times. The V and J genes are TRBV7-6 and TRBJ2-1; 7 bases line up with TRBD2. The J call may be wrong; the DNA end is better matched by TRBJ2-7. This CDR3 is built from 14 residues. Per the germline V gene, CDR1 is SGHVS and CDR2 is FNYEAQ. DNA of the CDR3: TGTGCCAGCAGCAAGGGACTATCCTACAATGAGCAGTACTTC. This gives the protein CASSKGLSYNEQYF.

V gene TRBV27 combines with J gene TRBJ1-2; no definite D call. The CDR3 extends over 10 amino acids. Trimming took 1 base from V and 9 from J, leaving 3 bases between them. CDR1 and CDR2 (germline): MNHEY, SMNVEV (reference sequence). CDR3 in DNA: TGTGCCAGCAGTTTATGGAGCTACACCTTC. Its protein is CASSLWSYTF.

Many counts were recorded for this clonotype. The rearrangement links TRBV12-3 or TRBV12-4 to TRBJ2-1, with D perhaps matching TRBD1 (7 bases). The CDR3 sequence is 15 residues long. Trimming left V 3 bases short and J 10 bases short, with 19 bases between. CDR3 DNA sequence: TGTGCCAGCAGTTTTCGGGGGACAGCAACAAGCGAGCAGTTCTTC. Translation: CASSFRGTATSEQFF.

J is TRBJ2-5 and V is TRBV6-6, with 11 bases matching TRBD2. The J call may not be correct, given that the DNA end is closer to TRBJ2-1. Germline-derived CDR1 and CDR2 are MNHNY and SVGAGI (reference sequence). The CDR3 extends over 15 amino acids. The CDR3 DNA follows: TGTGCCAGCAGTTACGGGACTAGCGGCTACAATGAGCAGTTCTTC. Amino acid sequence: CASSYGTSGYNEQFF.

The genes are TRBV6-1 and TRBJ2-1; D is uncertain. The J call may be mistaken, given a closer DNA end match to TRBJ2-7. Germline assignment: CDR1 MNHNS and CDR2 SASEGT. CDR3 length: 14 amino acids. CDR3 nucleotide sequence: TGTGCCAGCAGTAGGTCAGGACGCAACAATGAGCAGTACTTC. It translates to CASSRSGRNNEQYF.

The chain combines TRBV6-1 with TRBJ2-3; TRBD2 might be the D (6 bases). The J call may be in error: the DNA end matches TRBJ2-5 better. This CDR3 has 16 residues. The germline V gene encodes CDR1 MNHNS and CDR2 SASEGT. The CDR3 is CASSTPSRGGRETQYF. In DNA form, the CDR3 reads TGTGCCAGCAGCACGCCCTCGCGCGGAGGGAGGGAGACCCAGTACTTC.

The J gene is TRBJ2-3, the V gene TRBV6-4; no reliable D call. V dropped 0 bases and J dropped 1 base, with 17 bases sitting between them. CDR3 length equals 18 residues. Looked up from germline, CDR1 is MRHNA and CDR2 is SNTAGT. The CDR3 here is CASSDSGGSSLGTDTQYF. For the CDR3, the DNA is TGTGCCAGCAGTGACTCTGGTGGCAGCTCACTGGGCACAGATACGCAGTATTTT.

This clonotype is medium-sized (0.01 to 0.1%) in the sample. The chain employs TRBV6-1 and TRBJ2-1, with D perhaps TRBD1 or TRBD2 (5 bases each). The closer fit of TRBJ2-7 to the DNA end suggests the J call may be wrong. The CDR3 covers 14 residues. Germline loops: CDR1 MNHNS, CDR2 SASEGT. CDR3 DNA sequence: TGTGCCACAGCCTGGGGGAGAAGCCCCTACGAGCAGTACTTC. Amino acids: CATAWGRSPYEQYF.

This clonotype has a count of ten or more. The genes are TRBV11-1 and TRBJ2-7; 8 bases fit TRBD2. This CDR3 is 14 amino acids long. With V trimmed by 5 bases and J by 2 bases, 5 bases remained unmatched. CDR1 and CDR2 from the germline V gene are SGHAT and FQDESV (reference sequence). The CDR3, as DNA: TGTGCCAGCAGCCGGACTAGCAGAACCTACGAGCAGTACTTC. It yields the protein CASSRTSRTYEQYF.

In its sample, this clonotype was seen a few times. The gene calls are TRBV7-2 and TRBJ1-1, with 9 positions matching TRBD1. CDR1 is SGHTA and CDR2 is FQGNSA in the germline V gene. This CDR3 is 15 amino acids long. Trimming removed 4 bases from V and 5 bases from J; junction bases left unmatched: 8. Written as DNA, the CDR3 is TGTGCCAGCAGCTCCGGGACAGGGAGGCGGACTGAAGCTTTCTTT. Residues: CASSSGTGRRTEAFF.